The following is a TCR beta chain sequence with its context. Its recognized antigen is unknown. The CDR3 goes on 3 residues after the read ends, and that part is filled in from the germline J gene. This sample was taken from a study of Tregs in tolerant kidney transplant recipients (dated by TCRdb to about 2019). A note on the overall study: The study used TCRbeta sequencing to identify donor-specific regulatory T cells before combined kidney and bone marrow transplantation, then tracked those cells after transplant.

What the work shows at the level of the full study, not this receptor alone: In tolerant patients, the expansion of donor-specific Tregs was greater than global Treg expansion, suggesting that the expansion was antigen-driven rather than nonspecific. Expanding Tregs with activated donor B cells appeared to identify the most biologically relevant and donor-specific TCRbeta repertoire. The study was constrained by small patient numbers, and validation of the findings is required in larger populations and under other immunosuppression protocols. For some patients the PCR primers changed over time, which made it impossible to compare the samples from those patients at the nucleotide level. Biological reproducibility was not directly assessed, although technical replication error appeared to be minimal.

The transplants used related donors along with nonmyeloablative bone marrow transplantation, and in the human trials mixed chimerism was transient. Thawed PBMCs were FACS-sorted into unstimulated Tregs (CD4+CD25+CD127-), CD4+ non-Tregs (CD4+CD25-), CD4 cells and CD8 cells. Patients were 4 combined kidney and bone marrow transplant recipients from the ITN036ST trial, and only these trial subjects had samples available. Healthy control blood was processed to PBMCs with a Ficoll density gradient and then cryopreserved, whereas patient PBMCs were collected both before and after transplant. For TCRbeta CDR3 sequencing, genomic DNA was extracted from sorted cells using the QIAGEN DNeasy Blood and Tissue Kit. High-throughput TCRbeta CDR3 sequencing was carried out commercially through immunoSEQ, with PCR amplification with bias correction and internal controls included. Per the source publication's procedure: Unique productive TCRbeta sequences were defined by CDR3 nucleotide sequence where primers matched, otherwise by CDR3 amino acid sequence with Vbeta and Jbeta genes. As a correction for sorting error, sequences shared between sorted populations at a frequency ratio of 2:1 or less were discarded, and the remaining shared sequences were assigned to the higher population. A sequence was defined as donor-reactive if the sequence was expanded at least 5-fold in CFSE-low cells compared with unstimulated cells and had a frequency of at least 0.01% in CFSE-low cells. Jensen-Shannon divergence calculated on the top 100 TCRbeta sequences ranked by frequency was used to measure repertoire divergence. When a sample had multiple sequencing runs, each run was corrected for sorting error separately and the runs were then pooled. TCRdb took over this immuneACCESS table, retaining in-frame rearrangements with V and J assigned. Such tables are incomplete; in checked studies, under half of the missing clones stem from an unresolved V gene, and the remainder is unexplained. That table gives V, J and clone size, and the DNA gave D and trimming. This sample's table contains around 32,000 clones. The top ten clonotypes cover 1.8% of the sample.

Measured from the cysteine to the phenylalanine, the CDR3 is 12 residues long. The DNA has 27 bases, all within the CDR3, and is read from base 1. Based on the germline V gene, the CDR1 and CDR2 sequences are SGHVS and FQNEAQ. V and J lose 5 bases and 6 bases, and a span of 10 bases separates them. The receptor comes from a human patient who received a combined kidney and bone marrow transplant. A transplant means some T cells may be of graft donor rather than patient origin. Rearrangement joined TRBV7-8 to TRBJ1-2; no D gene is confidently identified. The sample here was CD4+ T cells from blood (PBMCs), taken 24 months after the transplant. Incomplete CDR3 DNA: TGTGCCAGCAGCCGGGGAAAGGATGGC. This gives the protein CASSRGKDG. The whole CDR3 reads CASSRGKDGYTF.